A single sample is the source of the 25 T cell receptor beta chains below, sequenced in a study of vaccination effects on CD4 cells after COVID-19. Before sequencing, viral peptide pools were used by the ViraFEST assay to expand antigen-specific CD4+ T cells. It was after 10 days of culture that CD4+ T cells were isolated. For these receptors, no antigen is known. Repertoires were generated with immunoSEQ multiplex PCR, while TCRdb's copy carries only in-frame clones and drops some. In the table there are roughly 61,000 clones, 75% to 85% of which are singletons. Sequencing used CD4+ T cells from PBMCs cultured with HCoV-229E spike peptides, obtained before COVID-19 vaccination. All receptors come from a human donor who received a COVID-19 vaccine.

The J gene is TRBJ2-2, the V gene TRBV3-1 (or the pseudogene TRBV3-2), with D possibly TRBD2 on 7 matching bases. The V gene's germline CDR1 is LGHDT and CDR2 YNNKEL (reference sequence). This CDR3 spans 17 amino acids. V lost 4 bases and J lost 5, with 20 bases in between. The CDR3 is CASSRGEGGGWTGELFF. Written as DNA, the CDR3 is TGTGCCAGCAGCCGCGGTGAGGGGGGGGGATGGACCGGGGAGCTGTTTTTT.

The chain recombines TRBV11-2 with TRBJ1-2; possibly TRBD1 for D (6 bases). The CDR3 is made up of 14 amino acids. Germline values: CDR1 SGHAT, CDR2 FQNNGV. With 2 bases removed from V and 7 bases from J, the gap between germline ends came to 14 bases. Written as DNA, the CDR3 is TGTGCCAGCAGCTTAACGTCGGGGGGGGCTGGCTACACCTTC. As protein: CASSLTSGGAGYTF.

This clone was counted a single time. This chain uses TRBV7-2 with TRBJ2-7; possible D gene TRBD1, 5 bases. The CDR3 is made up of 16 amino acids. The V end lost 0 bases, the J end lost 5 bases, and 17 bases lay between the germline ends. In germline, CDR1 is SGHTA, CDR2 FQGNSA. The CDR3 is CASSLADTGGSNEQYV. CDR3 coding DNA: TGTGCCAGCAGCTTAGCGGATACAGGTGGTTCGAACGAGCAGTACGTC.

The J gene is TRBJ2-7, the V gene TRBV2; D is undetermined. Germline CDR1 SNHLY, CDR2 FYNNEI. The germline V and J ends were trimmed by 7 bases and 3 bases, with 10 bases remaining between them. CDR3 length equals 12 residues. Here the CDR3 DNA reads TGTGCCAGCATAAGAGCAAACTACGAGCAGTACGTC. Its protein product is CASIRANYEQYV.

This clone appeared a single time. The chain joins TRBV5-6 to TRBJ1-4, with D perhaps TRBD1 (5 bases). The CDR3 runs to 13 residues. Per germline, CDR1 SGHDT and CDR2 YYEEEE. V lost 4 bases and J 8 bases, leaving 12 bases between the germline ends. CDR3 sequence reads: CASSGPGGEKLFF. In DNA, the CDR3 is TGTGCCAGCAGCGGACCGGGGGGAGAAAAACTGTTTTTT.

The gene calls are TRBV5-1 and TRBJ2-3; 9 bases agree with TRBD1. V was pared by 5 bases and J by 4 bases, with 11 bases of the junction left unmatched. Per germline, CDR1 SGHRS and CDR2 YFSETQ. The CDR3 is 16 residues long. CDR3 protein: CASSLGTGGKSDTQYF. For the CDR3, the DNA is TGCGCCAGCAGTTTAGGAACAGGGGGCAAGTCAGATACGCAGTATTTT. The full variable domain, with the rest looked up from reference TRBV5-1 and TRBJ2-3, is KAGVTQTPRYLIKTRGQQVTLSCSPISGHRSVSWYQQTPGQGLQFLFEYFSETQRNKGNFPGRFSGRQFSNSRSEMNVSTLELGDSALYLCASSLGTGGKSDTQYFGPGTRLTVL.

V gene TRBV10-1 combines with J gene TRBJ2-1, with 10 bases matching TRBD2. J was trimmed by 8 bases and V by 6 bases; bases with no gene match: 13. The CDR3 is made up of 16 amino acids. Per the germline V gene, CDR1 is WNHNN and CDR2 is SYGVQD (reference sequence). Here the CDR3 reads CASSPPGAGGLDEQFF. The CDR3 DNA is TGCGCCAGCAGCCCCCCGGGAGCGGGGGGGCTGGATGAGCAGTTCTTC.

Only a few counts were recorded for this clone. This chain joins TRBV4-3 and TRBJ1-6; D uncertain. V dropped 1 base and J dropped 4 bases, with 5 bases sitting between them. The CDR3 runs to 14 residues. Germline CDR1 reads LGHNA; CDR2 reads YSLEER. CDR3 coding DNA: TGCGCCAGCAGCCAAGGACTGTATAATTCACCCCTCCACTTT. Residues: CASSQGLYNSPLHF.

J is TRBJ1-6 and V is TRBV28; D remains ambiguous. CDR1 is MDHEN, CDR2 SYDVKM, per germline. CDR3 size: 11 residues. Trimming cost V 2 bases and J 9 bases, with 2 bases left between them. CDR3 region: CASSLGSPLHF. The CDR3 nucleotides are TGTGCCAGCAGTTTAGGTTCACCCCTCCACTTT.

This clone was observed a handful of times. CDR3: CASSLEGGGQPQHF. The CDR3, as DNA: TGCGCCAGCAGCTTGGAGGGTGGAGGTCAGCCCCAGCATTTT. The chain carries TRBV5-1 and TRBJ1-5, with D unresolved. Germline CDR1 is SGHRS and CDR2 is YFSETQ. The CDR3 loop spans 14 amino acids. V gave up 0 bases and J gave up 6 bases, with 10 bases separating them.

The chain uses TRBV29-1 and TRBJ1-4; TRBD1 aligns across 10 bases. The CDR3 covers 13 residues. Germline values: CDR1 SQVTM, CDR2 ANQGSEA. Unmatched junction bases numbered 3, after V lost 6 bases and J lost 5 bases. CDR3 coding DNA: TGCAGCGTAGGGGGACAGGGGAATGAAAAACTGTTTTTT. This gives the protein CSVGGQGNEKLFF. Using reference TRBV29-1 and TRBJ1-4 for the parts outside the CDR3, the full variable domain is SAVISQKPSRDICQRGTSLTIQCQVDSQVTMMFWYRQQPGQSLTLIATANQGSEATYESGFVIDKFPISRPNLTFSTLTVSNMSPEDSSIYLCSVGGQGNEKLFFGSGTQLSVL.

The chain uses TRBV3-1 (or the pseudogene TRBV3-2) and TRBJ1-4; D is unclear. Germline loops: CDR1 LGHDT, CDR2 YNNKEL (reference sequence). The ends were cut back, 0 bases at V and 7 bases at J, with 9 bases in the middle. The CDR3 has 14 amino acids. The CDR3 DNA is TGTGCCAGCAGCCAAGATTTCGCTGGTGAAAAACTGTTTTTT. This codes for CASSQDFAGEKLFF.

The chain uses TRBV6-6 and TRBJ2-3, with D perhaps given as TRBD1 or TRBD2 (6 bases each). V was cut by 6 bases and J by 0 bases, with 16 bases left in between. Germline assignment: CDR1 MNHNY and CDR2 SVGAGI (reference sequence). The CDR3 has 16 residues. In DNA, the CDR3 is TGTGCCAGCAGGACCCTAGGGGGGTCTAGCACAGATACGCAGTATTTT. It encodes CASRTLGGSSTDTQYF.

V is TRBV20-1 and J is TRBJ1-5; D unclear. The CDR3 sequence is 16 residues long. Trimming removed 3 bases from V and 0 bases from J, with 15 bases in between. CDR1 and CDR2 from the germline V gene are DFQATT and SNEGSKA (reference sequence). The CDR3 DNA sequence: TGCAGTGCTAGTGGGAGGGCTGAGTATAGCAATCAGCCCCAGCATTTT. Translation gives CSASGRAEYSNQPQHF.

V gene TRBV7-2 combines with J gene TRBJ2-3; 10 bases map to TRBD2. The ends lost 5 bases at V and 8 bases at J; junction bases unmatched: 7. The germline gives CDR1 SGHTA, CDR2 FQGNSA. This CDR3 has 14 residues. CDR3 in DNA: TGTGCCAGCAGCCCCAGCGGGGGGGCCGCTACGCAGTATTTT. Translation gives CASSPSGGAATQYF.

The chain combines TRBV18 with TRBJ1-5; TRBD1 agrees at 10 bases. Germline V gives CDR1 KGHSH, CDR2 LQKENI. J lost 3 bases, V lost 4 bases, and 0 bases had no gene match. The CDR3 is 14 amino acids. The DNA for the CDR3 is TGTGCCAGCTCACGACAGGGGGCCAATCAGCCCCAGCATTTT. Protein product: CASSRQGANQPQHF. Filled out from reference TRBV18 and TRBJ1-5, the complete variable domain reads NAGVMQNPRHLVRRRGQEARLRCSPMKGHSHVYWYRQLPEEGLKFMVYLQKENIIDESGMPKERFSAEFPKEGPSILRIQQVVRGDSAAYFCASSRQGANQPQHFGDGTRLSIL.

Here the CDR3 reads CASSLVARTQETQYF. In DNA form, the CDR3 reads TGCGCCAGCAGCTTGGTCGCTCGAACCCAAGAGACCCAGTACTTC. The rearrangement joins TRBV5-1 to TRBJ2-5; D unclear. V lost 0 bases and J 1 base, leaving 10 bases between the germline ends. The CDR3 runs 15 residues. The germline V gene has CDR1 SGHRS and CDR2 YFSETQ.

The chain combines TRBV20-1 with TRBJ2-7, with 10 positions matching TRBD2. J lost 4 bases, V lost 3 bases, and 3 bases had no gene match. The CDR3 spans 13 residues. Germline lookup yields CDR1 DFQATT and CDR2 SNEGSKA (reference sequence). CDR3 residues: CSASSGGLYEQYV. The CDR3 nucleotides read TGCAGTGCTAGTAGCGGGGGGTTATACGAGCAGTACGTC.

This clone was observed a few times. The chain has TRBV6-5 and TRBJ2-1, with D possibly being TRBD1 (6 bases). Looked up from germline, CDR1 is MNHEY and CDR2 is SVGAGI. There are 14 residues in the CDR3. The germline V and J ends were trimmed by 0 bases and 11 bases, with 14 bases remaining between them. As DNA, the CDR3 is TGTGCCAGCAGTTACTCGGGACAAGGAGATAAGCAGTTCTTC. This translates into CASSYSGQGDKQFF.

The CDR3 DNA reads as TGTGCCAGCAGTGAAGCCTCGAGGGGTTTGGGTGGCTACACCTTC. Translation: CASSEASRGLGGYTF. The V gene is TRBV6-1, the J gene TRBJ1-2, with D maybe TRBD1 (5 bases). V was shortened by 0 bases and J by 7 bases, with 15 bases between the two germline ends. Germline assignment: CDR1 MNHNS and CDR2 SASEGT. The CDR3 runs to 15 residues.

The V call is TRBV5-1, the J call TRBJ1-3; TRBD1 is a possible D gene (5 bases). The CDR3 runs 14 residues. From germline, CDR1 is SGHRS and CDR2 YFSETQ. The V and J ends lost 3 bases and 3 bases respectively, with 10 bases between them. As DNA, the CDR3 is TGCGCCAGCAGCTCCGACAGCAATGGAAACACCATATATTTT. It is translated as CASSSDSNGNTIYF.

The rearrangement links TRBV21-1 to TRBJ2-5; no DNA check was done on the table's D call, TRBD1. TRBV21-1 is an annotated pseudogene. This CDR3 comprises 15 residues. For the CDR3, the DNA is TGTGCCATCACCCCGGTGGACAGAAAACAAGAGACCCAGTACTTC. The encoded protein is CAITPVDRKQETQYF.

The rearrangement links TRBV24-1 to TRBJ2-2; 7 nucleotides match TRBD1. CDR1 KGHDR and CDR2 SFDVKD come from the germline V gene. This CDR3 spans 14 amino acids. After removal of 6 bases from V and 5 bases from J, the junction contained 5 bases not matched to a gene. The CDR3 DNA follows: TGTGCCACCAGTAGGGCAGGGGGTACCGGGGAGCTGTTTTTT. Amino acids: CATSRAGGTGELFF.

The chain recombines TRBV2 with TRBJ2-6, with no clear D. Per the germline V gene, CDR1 is SNHLY and CDR2 is FYNNEI. This CDR3 is 13 amino acids long. Trimming left V 10 bases short and J 0 bases short, with 7 bases between. The DNA of the CDR3 is TGTGCCACTGTCAGCTCTGGGGCCAACGTCCTGACTTTC. It yields the protein CATVSSGANVLTF.

The count of this clone is one. The chain uses TRBV5-1 and TRBJ2-7; D may be TRBD1 or TRBD2 (5 bases each). Germline V gene data show CDR1 as SGHRS and CDR2 as YFSETQ. Trimming removed 4 bases from V and 5 bases from J, with 16 bases in between. The CDR3 sequence is 14 residues long. In DNA, the CDR3 is TGCGCCAGCAGCCCGAGGGCAGGGCAGGACGAGCAGTACGTC. This encodes CASSPRAGQDEQYV.